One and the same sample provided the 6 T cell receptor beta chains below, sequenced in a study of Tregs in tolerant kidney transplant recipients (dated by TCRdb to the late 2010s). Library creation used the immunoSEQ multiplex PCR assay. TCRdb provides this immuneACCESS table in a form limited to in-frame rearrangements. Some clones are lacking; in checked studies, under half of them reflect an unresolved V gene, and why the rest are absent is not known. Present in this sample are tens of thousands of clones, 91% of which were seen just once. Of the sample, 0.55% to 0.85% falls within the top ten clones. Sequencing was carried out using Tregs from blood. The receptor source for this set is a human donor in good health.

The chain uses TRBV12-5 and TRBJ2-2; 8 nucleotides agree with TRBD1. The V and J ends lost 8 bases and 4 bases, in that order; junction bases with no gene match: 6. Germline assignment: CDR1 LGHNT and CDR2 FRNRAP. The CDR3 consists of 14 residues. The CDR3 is CASPTGGSTGELFF. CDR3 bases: TGTGCTAGTCCTACAGGGGGGAGCACCGGGGAGCTGTTTTTT.

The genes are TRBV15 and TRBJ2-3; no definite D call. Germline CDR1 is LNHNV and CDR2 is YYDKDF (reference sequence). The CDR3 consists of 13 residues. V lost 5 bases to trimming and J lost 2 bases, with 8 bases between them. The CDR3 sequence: CATSRLNTDTQYF. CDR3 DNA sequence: TGTGCCACCAGCCGTCTAAACACAGATACGCAGTATTTT. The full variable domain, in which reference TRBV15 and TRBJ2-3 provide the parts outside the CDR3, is DAMVIQNPRYQVTQFGKPVTLSCSQTLNHNVMYWYQQKSSQAPKLLFHYYDKDFNNEADTPDNFQSRRPNTSFCFLDIRSPGLGDTAMYLCATSRLNTDTQYFGPGTRLTVL.

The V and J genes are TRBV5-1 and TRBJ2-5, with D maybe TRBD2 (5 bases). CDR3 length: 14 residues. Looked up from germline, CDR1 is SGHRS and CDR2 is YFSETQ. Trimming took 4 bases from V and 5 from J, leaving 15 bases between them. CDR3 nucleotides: TGCGCCAGCAGCACCGGGATCTTCCGGGAGACCCAGTACTTC. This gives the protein CASSTGIFRETQYF.

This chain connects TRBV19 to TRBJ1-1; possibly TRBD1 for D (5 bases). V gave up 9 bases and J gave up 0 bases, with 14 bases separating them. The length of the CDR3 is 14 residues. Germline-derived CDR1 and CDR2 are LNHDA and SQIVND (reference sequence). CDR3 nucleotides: TGTGCCAGCGGGATACAGACAGTGAACACTGAAGCTTTCTTT. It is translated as CASGIQTVNTEAFF.

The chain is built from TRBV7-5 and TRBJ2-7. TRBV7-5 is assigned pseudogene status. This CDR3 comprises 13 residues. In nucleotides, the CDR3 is TGTGTCAGAAGCAAATCTGGCTCCTACGAGCAGTACTTC. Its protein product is CVRSKSGSYEQYF.

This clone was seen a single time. For the CDR3, the DNA is TGTGCCAGCAGTCAGGGACAGGGAAATAATCAGCCCCAGCATTTT. This encodes CASSQGQGNNQPQHF. The chain links TRBV7-9 to TRBJ1-5; 9 bases match TRBD1. V lost 6 bases, J lost 4 bases, and 7 bases stayed unmatched. This CDR3 spans 15 amino acids. Germline loops: CDR1 SEHNR, CDR2 FQNEAQ (reference sequence).